This entry lists 27 T cell receptor beta chains sequenced from one sample in a study of beta chain features in type 1 diabetes. The entirety of the isolated RNA underwent reverse transcription, so expressed TCRB transcripts were sequenced. Clones were read by immunoSEQ multiplex PCR, and TCRdb kept only the in-frame ones, dropping some. The top ten hold about 0.6% of the sample, which has about 150,000 clones, around 8% seen once. Input material: central memory CD4+ T cells from blood. These receptors were obtained from a man aged 18 to 30 in good health.

In its sample, this clone was seen many times. This chain uses TRBV29-1 with TRBJ2-7; TRBD2 matches at 9 bases. This CDR3 spans 14 amino acids. J lost 2 bases, V lost 1 base, and 3 bases had no gene match. Germline CDR1 reads SQVTM; CDR2 reads ANQGSEA. DNA of the CDR3: TGCAGCGTTGAAGGCGGGAGGGTACCCTACGAGCAGTACTTC. Protein: CSVEGGRVPYEQYF.

V is TRBV14 and J is TRBJ1-4, with 10 nucleotides matching TRBD1. The V gene's germline CDR1 is SGHDN and CDR2 FVKESK. Unmatched junction bases numbered 0, after V lost 4 bases and J lost 4 bases. The CDR3 sequence is 14 residues long. This CDR3 reads CASSRDRGNEKLFF. The DNA of the CDR3 is TGTGCCAGCAGCCGGGACAGGGGTAATGAAAAACTGTTTTTT.

The chain has TRBV6-4 and TRBJ1-1; 9 positions match TRBD1. The CDR3 length is 13 residues. Per germline, CDR1 MRHNA and CDR2 SNTAGT. V shed 3 bases, J shed 11 bases, and the junction held 7 bases outside the gene matches. Here the CDR3 DNA reads TGTGCCAGCAGTGAACTACAGGGGGCGCAGGCTTTCTTT. Encoded protein: CASSELQGAQAFF.

This clone showed up just a few times. CDR3 loop: CASSSPGQITGEQYF. CDR3 bases: TGTGCCAGTAGTTCGCCGGGCCAAATTACGGGGGAGCAGTACTTC. J is TRBJ2-7 and V is TRBV19, with TRBD2 as a possible D gene (5 bases). V was shortened by 5 bases and J by 7 bases, with 21 bases between the two germline ends. The CDR3 is 15 amino acids. Germline V gene data show CDR1 as LNHDA and CDR2 as SQIVND (reference sequence). The variable domain in full, with the rest retrieved from reference TRBV19 and TRBJ2-7, is DGGITQSPKYLFRKEGQNVTLSCEQNLNHDAMYWYRQDPGQGLRLIYYSQIVNDFQKGDIAEGYSVSREKKESFPLTVTSAQKNPTAFYLCASSSPGQITGEQYFGPGTRLTVT.

V and J are TRBV2 and TRBJ1-5, with D perhaps TRBD1 (6 bases). The CDR3 contains 13 residues. From germline, CDR1 is SNHLY and CDR2 FYNNEI. V dropped 7 bases and J dropped 2 bases, with 9 bases sitting between them. CDR3 loop: CASTGAGNQPQHF. In nucleotides, the CDR3 is TGTGCCAGCACAGGGGCAGGCAATCAGCCCCAGCATTTT.

This clone appeared many times. This chain links TRBV18 with TRBJ1-1; D possibly corresponds to TRBD1 (5 bases). The CDR3 sequence is 14 residues long. Trimming cost V 1 base and J 1 base, with 7 bases left between them. The germline V gene encodes CDR1 KGHSH and CDR2 LQKENI. The CDR3 sequence: CASSPRGQNTEAFF. The CDR3 DNA follows: TGTGCCAGCTCACCACGAGGACAGAACACTGAAGCTTTCTTT.

This clone was observed a handful of times. This chain joins TRBV5-1 and TRBJ1-2, with no clear D. The CDR3 has 14 amino acids. With 0 bases removed from V and 8 bases from J, the gap between germline ends came to 14 bases. The germline CDR1 and CDR2 sequences are SGHRS and YFSETQ. The CDR3 sequence is CASSLDRLLRGYTF. The CDR3 DNA is TGCGCCAGCAGCTTGGATCGTCTTCTAAGAGGCTACACCTTC. The whole variable domain, remainder taken from reference TRBV5-1 and TRBJ1-2, is KAGVTQTPRYLIKTRGQQVTLSCSPISGHRSVSWYQQTPGQGLQFLFEYFSETQRNKGNFPGRFSGRQFSNSRSEMNVSTLELGDSALYLCASSLDRLLRGYTFGSGTRLTVV.

The chain has TRBV19 and TRBJ2-5; D not certain. The tail of the sequence fits TRBJ2-7 better, so the J call may be wrong. The CDR3 has 10 amino acids. Germline lookup yields CDR1 LNHDA and CDR2 SQIVND (reference sequence). This chain's CDR3 is CAEVSYEQYF. Here the CDR3 DNA reads TGTGCAGAGGTATCCTACGAGCAGTACTTC.

This clone was seen a few times. The rearrangement uses TRBV9 and TRBJ1-1; TRBD1 is a possible D gene (5 bases). The CDR3 sequence is 12 residues long. In germline, CDR1 is SGDLS, CDR2 YYNGEE. V was clipped by 3 bases and J by 6 bases, with 9 bases between them. CDR3 bases: TGTGCCAGCAGCGCGGGGGGGGCTGAAGCTTTCTTT. Encoded protein: CASSAGGAEAFF. The whole variable domain, filled in from reference TRBV9 and TRBJ1-1, reads DSGVTQTPKHLITATGQRVTLRCSPRSGDLSVYWYQQSLDQGLQFLIQYYNGEERAKGNILERFSAQQFPDLHSELNLSSLELGDSALYFCASSAGGAEAFFGQGTRLTVV.

This chain uses TRBV4-2 with TRBJ1-4; TRBD1 is a possible D gene (5 bases). Germline-derived CDR1 and CDR2 are LGHNA and YNFKEQ. There are 18 residues in the CDR3. Trimming took off 3 bases at V and 0 bases at J, with 17 bases between the two ends. CDR3 protein: CASSQNPALGATNEKLFF. CDR3 sequence (DNA): TGTGCCAGCAGCCAGAACCCCGCGCTAGGGGCAACTAATGAAAAACTGTTTTTT.

The table lists this clone with a few counts. This rearrangement joins TRBV4-3 to TRBJ2-7, with D perhaps TRBD1 (5 bases). Trimming stripped 5 bases from V and 5 bases from J, with 13 bases between. This CDR3 has 13 amino acids. Germline V lookup: CDR1 LGHNA, CDR2 YSLEER. This CDR3 is CASSWRQKDEQYF. The CDR3 region has the DNA TGCGCCAGCAGCTGGAGACAGAAGGACGAGCAGTACTTC.

This clone was observed many times. Other DNA sequences within the sample encode an identical CDR3. The V gene is TRBV13, the J gene TRBJ2-5, with 14 bases lining up with TRBD2. CDR1 is PRHDT, CDR2 FYEKMQ, per germline (reference sequence). The CDR3 extends over 18 amino acids. V lost 5 bases and J lost 0; bases outside the gene matches: 8. The CDR3 here is CASSPGLAGGFYQETQYF. For the CDR3, the DNA is TGTGCCAGCAGCCCCGGACTAGCGGGGGGCTTCTACCAAGAGACCCAGTACTTC. The full variable domain, completed using reference TRBV13 and TRBJ2-5, is AAGVIQSPRHLIKEKRETATLKCYPIPRHDTVYWYQQGPGQDPQFLISFYEKMQSDKGSIPDRFSAQQFSDYHSELNMSSLELGDSALYFCASSPGLAGGFYQETQYFGPGTRLLVL.

This clone was observed a few times. The V call is TRBV9, the J call TRBJ1-1; 7 nucleotides line up with TRBD1. This CDR3 is 12 amino acids long. V was clipped by 4 bases and J by 11 bases; unmatched bases: 8. Germline V gene data show CDR1 as SGDLS and CDR2 as YYNGEE. CDR3 DNA: TGTGCCAGCAGCTCCCGGGACAGTTCCGCTTTCTTT. Its translation: CASSSRDSSAFF.

This clone has only a few counts. The V call is TRBV9, the J call TRBJ2-1; the match to TRBD2 covers 7 bases. The CDR3 loop spans 16 amino acids. V dropped 3 bases and J dropped 13; count of bases not matched to a gene: 19. The germline CDR1 and CDR2 sequences are SGDLS and YYNGEE. CDR3 sequence: CASSAAGGIKAMGQFF. The CDR3 DNA reads TGTGCCAGCAGCGCCGCCGGGGGGATCAAAGCTATGGGACAGTTCTTC.

The genes are TRBV18 and TRBJ1-6; 9 bases fit TRBD1. In germline, CDR1 is KGHSH, CDR2 LQKENI. With V trimmed by 1 base and J by 7 bases, 2 bases remained unmatched. The CDR3 length is 15 residues. In nucleotides, the CDR3 is TGTGCCAGCTCACCACGGGGGACAGGGAATTCACCCCTCCACTTT. Translation gives CASSPRGTGNSPLHF.

This clone was picked up many times. CDR3 residues: CATSRVGLNQPQHF. CDR3 nucleotides: TGTGCCACCAGCAGAGTGGGACTAAATCAGCCCCAGCATTTT. The genes are TRBV15 and TRBJ1-5, with a possible D match to TRBD1 (5 bases). V lost 1 base and J 4 bases, leaving 8 bases between the germline ends. This CDR3 is 14 amino acids long. The germline V gene has CDR1 LNHNV and CDR2 YYDKDF (reference sequence).

This clone has at least ten counts. The gene calls are TRBV18 and TRBJ1-2; D not certain. V was shortened by 0 bases and J by 0 bases, with 17 bases between the two germline ends. This CDR3 contains 18 residues. The germline V gene has CDR1 KGHSH and CDR2 LQKENI. In DNA, the CDR3 is TGTGCCAGCTCACCACCTACGGGTTTCAATCTAGCTAACTATGGCTACACCTTC. Translating it yields CASSPPTGFNLANYGYTF.

The sample holds one count of this clone. This chain links TRBV28 with TRBJ2-7, with 7 positions matching TRBD1. The CDR3 is 15 residues long. The germline gives CDR1 MDHEN, CDR2 SYDVKM. The V and J ends lost 4 bases and 3 bases, in that order; junction bases with no gene match: 9. CDR3 region: CASSSAGTENYEQYF. In DNA form, the CDR3 reads TGTGCCAGCAGTTCCGCCGGGACAGAAAACTACGAGCAGTACTTC.

Ten or more counts support this clone. The rearrangement joins TRBV7-2 to TRBJ1-5; a weak D match, TRBD1 (6 bases). Germline V CDR1 and CDR2: SGHTA, FQGNSA. V lost 4 bases and J lost 6, with 19 bases in between. The CDR3 loop spans 16 amino acids. CDR3 in amino acids: CASSSNPGDFGQPQHF. The CDR3 coding sequence is TGTGCCAGCAGCTCAAACCCAGGGGATTTTGGTCAGCCCCAGCATTTT.

This clone has just a few counts. The V gene is TRBV6-6, the J gene TRBJ2-7, with D possibly being TRBD1 (6 bases). The germline V gene has CDR1 MNHNY and CDR2 SVGAGI (reference sequence). V lost 6 bases and J 2 bases, leaving 14 bases between the germline ends. The CDR3 has 14 amino acids. CDR3 DNA: TGTGCCAGCAGCTCGTCAGGGGTTACCTACGAGCAGTACTTC. Protein: CASSSSGVTYEQYF.

This clone was counted only a few times. This CDR3 reads CASTSPGQVYQETQYF. CDR3 nucleotides: TGTGCCAGCACCTCACCCGGACAGGTGTACCAAGAGACCCAGTACTTC. The genes are TRBV28 and TRBJ2-5; 7 bases are shared with TRBD1. This CDR3 has 16 amino acids. Germline V CDR1 and CDR2: MDHEN, SYDVKM. Trimming took 7 bases from V and 0 from J; bases not matched to a gene: 11.

This clone was seen at least ten times. The chain employs TRBV18 and TRBJ2-5; 7 bases are shared with TRBD1. The CDR3 is 15 amino acids. Losses at the gene ends were 5 bases for V and 4 bases for J; bases not matched to a gene: 10. The germline V gene has CDR1 KGHSH and CDR2 LQKENI. The CDR3 spells CASSVRQGTRETQYF. CDR3 nucleotides: TGTGCCAGCTCAGTCCGACAGGGAACGCGAGAGACCCAGTACTTC.

The V call is TRBV28, the J call TRBJ2-5; possibly TRBD2 for D (6 bases). The germline V gene encodes CDR1 MDHEN and CDR2 SYDVKM. Trimming took off 6 bases at V and 2 bases at J, with 13 bases between the two ends. The CDR3 length is 14 residues. CDR3 sequence (DNA): TGTGCCAGCAGCCTCGGGACTTTACAAGAGACCCAGTACTTC. This translates into CASSLGTLQETQYF.

This chain uses TRBV4-3 with TRBJ2-5; weak D call: TRBD1 (6 bases). Deletions cut 4 bases from V and 4 bases from J, with 31 bases between. Looked up from germline, CDR1 is LGHNA and CDR2 is YSLEER. The CDR3 totals 20 residues. CDR3 nucleotides: TGCGCCAGCAGCCTCCACTACCCTCCGGGACAAGGGGCGTGGGGAGAGACCCAGTACTTC. Its protein is CASSLHYPPGQGAWGETQYF.

The genes are TRBV30 and TRBJ2-1; 8 positions match TRBD1. CDR1 and CDR2 (germline): GTSNPN, SVGIG (reference sequence). V was pared by 3 bases and J by 6 bases, with 7 bases of the junction left unmatched. The CDR3 consists of 14 residues. The CDR3 DNA is TGTGCCTGGAGGGACAGGGCGGTAGGCAATGAGCAGTTCTTC. Amino acids: CAWRDRAVGNEQFF.

The chain employs TRBV28 and TRBJ2-7; weak D call: TRBD1 (7 bases). Germline lookup yields CDR1 MDHEN and CDR2 SYDVKM. V shed 8 bases and J shed 2 bases, with 16 bases lying between them. The CDR3 totals 14 residues. The chain's CDR3 is CASHRGGSAYEQYF. CDR3 nucleotide sequence: TGTGCCAGCCACAGGGGAGGAAGCGCCTACGAGCAGTACTTC. The whole variable domain, filled in from reference TRBV28 and TRBJ2-7, reads DVKVTQSSRYLVKRTGEKVFLECVQDMDHENMFWYRQDPGLGLRLIYFSYDVKMKEKGDIPEGYSVSREKKERFSLILESASTNQTSMYLCASHRGGSAYEQYFGPGTRLTVT.

This clone has more than one count but fewer than ten. The V call is TRBV7-3, the J call TRBJ2-5; tentatively, D is TRBD1 (6 bases). CDR3 length: 14 residues. The V end was cut by 5 bases, the J end by 1 base, with 11 bases between. Germline loops: CDR1 SGHTA, CDR2 FQGTGA. The CDR3 coding sequence is TGTGCCAGCAGCCCAACAGGGATCCAAGAGACCCAGTACTTC. Translated: CASSPTGIQETQYF.